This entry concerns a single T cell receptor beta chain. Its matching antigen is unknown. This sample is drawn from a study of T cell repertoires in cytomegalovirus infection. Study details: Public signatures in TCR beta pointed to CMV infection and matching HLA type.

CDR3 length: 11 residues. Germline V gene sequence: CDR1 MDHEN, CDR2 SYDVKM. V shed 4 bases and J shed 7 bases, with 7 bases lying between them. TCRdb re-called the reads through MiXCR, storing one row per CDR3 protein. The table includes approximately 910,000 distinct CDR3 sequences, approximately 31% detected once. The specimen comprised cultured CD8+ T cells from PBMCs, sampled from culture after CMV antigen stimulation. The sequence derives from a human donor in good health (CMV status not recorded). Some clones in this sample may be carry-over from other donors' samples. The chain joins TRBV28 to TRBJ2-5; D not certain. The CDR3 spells CASSYTVTQYF. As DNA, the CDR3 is TGTGCCAGCAGTTATACGGTGACCCAGTACTTC.